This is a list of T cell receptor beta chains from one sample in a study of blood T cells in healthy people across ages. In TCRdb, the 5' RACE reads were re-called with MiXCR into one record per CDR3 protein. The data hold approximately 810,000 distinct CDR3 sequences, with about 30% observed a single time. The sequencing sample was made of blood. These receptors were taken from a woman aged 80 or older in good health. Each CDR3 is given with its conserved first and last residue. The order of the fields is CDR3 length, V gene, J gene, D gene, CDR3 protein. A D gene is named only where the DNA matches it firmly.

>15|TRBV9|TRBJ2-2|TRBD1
CASTPGQGTTGELFF
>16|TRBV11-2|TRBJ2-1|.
CASSLGGSQGACEQFF
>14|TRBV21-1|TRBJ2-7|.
CASSTGQGGKEQYF
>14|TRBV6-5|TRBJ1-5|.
CASKSAASNQPQHF
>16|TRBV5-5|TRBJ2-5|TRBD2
CASSLVRGLAGETQYF
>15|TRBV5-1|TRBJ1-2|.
CASSWNSDTNYGYTF
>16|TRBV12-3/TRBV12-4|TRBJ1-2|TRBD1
CASSYAGTGGAGGYTF
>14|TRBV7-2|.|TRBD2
CASSLVAGGIEQYF
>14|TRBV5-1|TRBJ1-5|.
CASSTGTENQPQHF
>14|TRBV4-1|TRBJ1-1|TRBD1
CASSRQGGVPEAFF
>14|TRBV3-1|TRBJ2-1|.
CASREGAGYNEQFF
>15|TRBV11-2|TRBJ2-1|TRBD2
CASSLDPSGGLEQFF
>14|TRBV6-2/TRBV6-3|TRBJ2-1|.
CASVSGNSPNKEFF
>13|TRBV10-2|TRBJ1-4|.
CASSADIGGKLFF
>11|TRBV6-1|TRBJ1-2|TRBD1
CASGQGEGYTF
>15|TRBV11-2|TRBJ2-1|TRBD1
CASSLVDRVKYEQFF
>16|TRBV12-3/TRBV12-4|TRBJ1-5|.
CASSLASVYSNQPQHF
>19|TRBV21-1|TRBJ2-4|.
CASSKEGDRDPGAKNIQYF
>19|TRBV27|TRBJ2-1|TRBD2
CASSRRTSGGSYIYNEQFF
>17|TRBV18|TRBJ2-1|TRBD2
CASSPLASGYSYNEQFF